These T cell receptor beta chains were read from a single sample in a study of shared clonotypes between healthy human individuals. Some clones are missing from TCRdb's copy, which holds only in-frame ones; the method was immunoSEQ multiplex PCR. There are hundreds of thousands of clones in the sample; about 80% occur only once, and roughly 2% lies in the top ten. Sequenced sample: memory CD4+ T cells sorted from blood. These receptors all stem from a woman aged 25 to 45 in good health. Each CDR3 is given without its conserved first and last residue. Fields, in order: V gene, CDR3 length, CDR3 protein.

TRBV6-1 12 ASSRLAESYEQY
TRBV6-6 12 ASRPRTGNQPQH
TRBV27 11 ASGEWSGNIQY
TRBV19 13 ASSHDPGPNYGYT
TRBV9 13 ASSVVLAGPDEQY
TRBV28 11 ASRSGTHTEAF
TRBV5-8 12 ASSSRTGVHEQY
TRBV25-1 12 ASSEQGEVYEAF
TRBV7-9 16 ASSLGTGGSSSYNEQF
TRBV19 9 ASSGSGELF
TRBV10-2 11 ASTPTGDYGYT
TRBV18 16 ASSPRWTPRSGANVLT
TRBV30 11 AWSVQGVQPQH
TRBV10-2 13 ASSPSGSSYNEQF
TRBV6-1 11 ASSERTDGEQY
TRBV5-4 12 ASSLDRNDYGYT
TRBV10-1 13 ASSPGQGGIYGYT
TRBV2 13 ASSTNRFSNQPQH
TRBV4-1 11 ASSQGDGYEQY
TRBV27 13 ASSLTGERNYGYT
TRBV5-1 13 ASSPRTGTNTEAF
TRBV29-1 12 SVAFGQNTGELF
TRBV27 16 ASSLGLAGAFSTDTQY
TRBV5-1 12 ASKAASSYNEQF
TRBV11-2 11 ASTGGGPDTQY